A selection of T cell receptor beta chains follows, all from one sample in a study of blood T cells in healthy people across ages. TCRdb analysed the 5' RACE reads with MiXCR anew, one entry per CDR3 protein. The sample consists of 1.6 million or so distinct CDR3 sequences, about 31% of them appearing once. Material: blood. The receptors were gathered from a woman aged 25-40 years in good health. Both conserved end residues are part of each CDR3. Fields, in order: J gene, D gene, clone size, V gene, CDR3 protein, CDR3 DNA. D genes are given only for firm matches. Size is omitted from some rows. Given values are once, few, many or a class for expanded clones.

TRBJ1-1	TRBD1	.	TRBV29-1	CSVGYRGYVGQEAFF	TGCAGCGTTGGGTACAGGGGCTACGTTGGTCAAGAAGCTTTCTTT
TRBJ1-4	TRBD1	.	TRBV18	CASPLNRGHDEKLFF	TGTGCCAGCCCTCTAAACAGGGGGCATGATGAAAAACTGTTTTTT
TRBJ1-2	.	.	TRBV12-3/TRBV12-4	CASSRHYDGLTGYTF	TGTGCCAGCAGTCGACACTATGACGGACTCACCGGCTACACCTTC
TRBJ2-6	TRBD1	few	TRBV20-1	CSAAGQGDFPGANVLTF	TGCAGTGCTGCGGGACAGGGCGATTTCCCTGGGGCCAACGTCCTGACTTTC
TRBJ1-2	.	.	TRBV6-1	CASSVGPGGALGYTF	TGTGCCAGCAGTGTTGGACCCGGGGGGGCGCTTGGCTACACCTTC
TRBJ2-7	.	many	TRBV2	CASSGLGRNEQYF	TGTGCCAGCAGTGGTTTGGGAAGAAACGAGCAGTACTTC
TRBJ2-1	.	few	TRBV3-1	CASSRELVLASNEQFF	TGTGCCAGCAGCCGAGAATTAGTCCTAGCATCCAATGAGCAGTTCTTC
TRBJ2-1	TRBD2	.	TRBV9	CASTRTSGRVDEQFF	TGTGCCAGCACTCGAACTAGCGGGAGGGTCGATGAGCAGTTCTTC
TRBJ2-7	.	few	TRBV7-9	CASSLEGGQYF	TGTGCCAGCAGCTTAGAAGGCGGGCAGTACTTC
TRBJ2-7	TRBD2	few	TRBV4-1	CASSQVRGGVSYEQYF	TGCGCCAGCAGCCAAGTTCGGGGGGGGGTGTCCTACGAGCAGTACTTC
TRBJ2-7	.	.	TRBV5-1	CASSLDSGTGYEQYF	TGCGCCAGCAGCTTGGATAGCGGAACAGGCTACGAGCAGTACTTC
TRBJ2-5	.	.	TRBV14	CAGSPWGEETQYF	TGTGCCGGCAGCCCCTGGGGGGAGGAGACCCAGTACTTC
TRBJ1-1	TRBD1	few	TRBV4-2	CASSNPTGDGAFF	TGTGCCAGCAGCAATCCTACAGGGGACGGGGCTTTCTTT
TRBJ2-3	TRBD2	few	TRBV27	CASGPGTSGRDTQYF	TGTGCCAGCGGCCCGGGGACTAGCGGGAGGGATACGCAGTATTTT
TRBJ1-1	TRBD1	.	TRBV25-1	CASSARGSTEAFF	TGTGCCAGCAGTGCCAGGGGGAGCACTGAAGCTTTCTTT
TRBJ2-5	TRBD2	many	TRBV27	CASSPHRLAGAQETQYF	TGTGCCAGCAGTCCCCATCGACTAGCGGGAGCCCAAGAGACCCAGTACTTC
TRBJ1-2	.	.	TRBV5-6	CASSLASPSNYGYTF	TGTGCCAGCAGCTTGGCGAGTCCCTCTAACTATGGCTACACCTTC
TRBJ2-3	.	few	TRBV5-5	CASSFRISDTQYF	TGTGCCAGCAGCTTCCGGATCTCAGATACGCAGTATTTT
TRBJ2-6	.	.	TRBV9	CASSVDLAGAFSGANVRTF	TGTGCCAGCAGCGTAGATTTGGCAGGGGCTTTCTCTGGGGCCAACGTCCGGACTTTC
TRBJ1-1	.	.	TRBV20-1	CSASIDTEAFF	TGCAGTGCTAGTATCGACACTGAAGCTTTCTTT
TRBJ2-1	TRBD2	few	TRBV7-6	CASSIGRWLAGGRSYNEQFF	TGTGCCAGCAGCATAGGGCGCTGGCTAGCGGGGGGGCGCTCCTACAATGAGCAGTTCTTC
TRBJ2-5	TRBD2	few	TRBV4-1	CASSPWTSGRAGETQYF	TGCGCCAGCAGCCCCTGGACTAGCGGGAGGGCCGGAGAGACCCAGTACTTC
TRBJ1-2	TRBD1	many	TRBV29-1	CSARTGFYYGYTF	TGCAGCGCCAGGACAGGATTTTACTATGGCTACACCTTC
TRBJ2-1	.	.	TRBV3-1	CASSPNPGLSYEQFF	TGTGCCAGCAGCCCGAACCCCGGACTATCCTATGAGCAGTTCTTC
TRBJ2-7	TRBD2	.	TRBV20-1	CSALGTSFDEQYF	TGCAGTGCCTTAGGGACTAGTTTCGACGAGCAGTACTTC
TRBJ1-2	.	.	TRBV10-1	CASPPRTGKNYGYTF	TGCGCCAGCCCTCCGAGAACAGGAAAAAACTATGGCTACACCTTC